This is a list of T cell receptor beta chains from one sample in a study of T-cell reconstitution after alpha-beta-depleted transplantation in children. Each CDR3 protein is one row after TCRdb ran MiXCR on the PCR reads. Of 40,000 to 60,000 distinct CDR3 sequences listed, about 9% are singletons. The input for sequencing was PBMCs, mostly from graft donor cells, taken 60 days after TCRalphabeta/CD19-depleted stem cell transplant. These receptors all stem from a male patient between 2 and 10 years old who had a stem cell transplant for chronic granulomatous disease, so the T cells may come from the graft donor. Both conserved end residues are part of each CDR3. D genes are given only for firm matches. The size entry is marked missing in some rows and otherwise reads once, few, many or a size class.

j_gene | v_gene | abundance | d_gene | CDR3nt | CDR3aa
TRBJ1-6 | TRBV12-3/TRBV12-4 | many | . | TGTGCCAGCAGTTTACAGGGGCGGGATTCACCCCTCCACTTT | CASSLQGRDSPLHF
TRBJ2-1 | TRBV4-3 | many | . | TGCGCCAGCAGCCAAGCCCCCTCTCCCCTTCGGGGGATTGGCAATGAGCAGTTCTTC | CASSQAPSPLRGIGNEQFF
TRBJ2-2 | TRBV6-1 | . | TRBD1 | TGTGCCAGCAGGGGCCCGGGACAGAGGATAACCGGGGAGCTGTTTTTT | CASRGPGQRITGELFF
TRBJ1-3 | TRBV28 | many | . | TGTGCCAGCAGTTTCCCGCAGGGCGGAATTTCTGGAAACACCATATATTTT | CASSFPQGGISGNTIYF
TRBJ1-2 | TRBV7-3 | . | TRBD1 | TGTGCCAGCAGCTTAACTGGGACAGGGGGTCGCAGTGGCTACACCTTC | CASSLTGTGGRSGYTF
TRBJ2-2 | TRBV5-1 | many | TRBD2 | TGCGCCAGCAGTCCTAGCGGGAACCGGCGTTCCGGGGAGCTGTTTTTT | CASSPSGNRRSGELFF
TRBJ2-1 | TRBV20-1 | many | . | TGCAGTGCCGCCGGACAGTACAATGAGCAGTTCTTC | CSAAGQYNEQFF
TRBJ1-4 | TRBV20-1 | . | . | TGCAGTGCTAGAGTAAACCGACTCAATGAAAAACTGTTTTTT | CSARVNRLNEKLFF
TRBJ1-2 | TRBV6-5 | many | TRBD1 | TGTGCCAGCTCCCAAGGGAACAGGGGGGAATCGGGCTACACCTTC | CASSQGNRGESGYTF
TRBJ2-7 | TRBV20-1 | many | TRBD1 | TGCAGTGCTTTCGGGACAGTCTCTTCCTACGAGCAGTACTTC | CSAFGTVSSYEQYF
TRBJ2-3 | TRBV30 | many | TRBD2 | TGTGAGGCACCAGCGGGGACAGATACGCAGTATTTT | CEAPAGTDTQYF
TRBJ1-5 | TRBV21-1 | many | . | TGTGCCAGCAGCAAAGTCGGGGGGTTGAGCAATCAGCCCCAGCATTTT | CASSKVGGLSNQPQHF
TRBJ2-7 | TRBV27 | many | TRBD2 | TGTGCCAGCTTCAAGGGCCGGGGGGGCTCTTCCTACGAGCAGTACTTC | CASFKGRGGSSYEQYF
TRBJ1-5 | TRBV29-1 | many | . | TGCAGCGTTGGAGGCAACAATCAGCCCCAGCATTTT | CSVGGNNQPQHF
TRBJ2-3 | TRBV7-2 | many | TRBD1 | TGTGCCAGCAGCAAAACCCAACCAGGGGGAAGCTCAGATACGCAGTATTTT | CASSKTQPGGSSDTQYF
TRBJ2-3 | TRBV29-1 | many | TRBD2 | TGCAGCGTGCCGGGACTAGCGGGTACCGATACGCAGTATTTT | CSVPGLAGTDTQYF
TRBJ2-1 | TRBV5-6 | many | TRBD2 | TGTGCCAGCAGCTTGCGTCCAGCGGGAGATGACTACAATGAGCAGTTCTTC | CASSLRPAGDDYNEQFF
TRBJ2-7 | TRBV7-8 | . | TRBD2 | TGTGCCAGCAGCGCGAGACTAGCGGGAGTGTACGAGCAGTACTTC | CASSARLAGVYEQYF
TRBJ2-2 | TRBV19 | few | TRBD1 | TGTGCCAGTGCCAAAGACAGGGCGAACACCGGGGAGCTGTTTTTT | CASAKDRANTGELFF
TRBJ2-7 | TRBV10-3 | many | . | TGTGCCATCCGGGGGCACTTCGGCTACGAGCAGTACTTC | CAIRGHFGYEQYF
TRBJ1-2 | TRBV28 | many | . | TGTGCCACCTTAGAAAGGGGTTCGACGGGGGGCTACACCTTC | CATLERGSTGGYTF
TRBJ2-3 | TRBV7-9 | few | . | TGTGCCAGCAGCTTAGCCGGGAGCAAGTTCACGCAGTATTTT | CASSLAGSKFTQYF
TRBJ2-3 | TRBV2 | . | . | TGTGCCAGCAGTTTGTTGGGTGGGGACTTTCTTAGCACAGATACGCAGTATTTT | CASSLLGGDFLSTDTQYF
TRBJ2-6 | TRBV27 | many | . | TGTGCCAGCAGTTTAGCAGGGCTTGGGGTCTCTGGGGCCAACGTCCTGACTTTC | CASSLAGLGVSGANVLTF
TRBJ2-5 | TRBV3-1 | few | TRBD1 | TGTGCCAGCAAATGGACAGGGAGAGAGGAGACCCAGTACTTC | CASKWTGREETQYF
TRBJ2-7 | TRBV20-1 | few | . | TGCAGTGCTAGAGATAGAGTAGGACTGGTCTACGAGCAGTACTTC | CSARDRVGLVYEQYF
TRBJ2-3 | TRBV24-1 | few | TRBD2 | TGTGCCACCGGGACTAGCGGGAGGACTAGCACAGATACGCAGTATTTT | CATGTSGRTSTDTQYF
TRBJ1-4 | TRBV4-2 | many | . | TGTGCCAGCAGCCCCACTGGTGGTGCAACTAATGAAAAACTGTTTTTT | CASSPTGGATNEKLFF
TRBJ2-1 | TRBV29-1 | many | . | TGCAGCGTCGGAGACTTTTACCCCTACAATGAGCAGTTCTTC | CSVGDFYPYNEQFF
TRBJ2-4 | TRBV27 | many | TRBD1 | TGTGCCAGCAGTTTATCCCTTTCCGGACAGGTAGCCAAAAACATTCAGTACTTC | CASSLSLSGQVAKNIQYF
TRBJ2-1 | TRBV30 | . | . | TGTGCCTGGAGTGGAGCGGAGCAGTTCTTC | CAWSGAEQFF
TRBJ2-2 | TRBV10-2 | many | . | TGCGCCAGCAGTCACAGGGAGGACACCGGGGAGCTGTTTTTT | CASSHREDTGELFF
TRBJ2-7 | TRBV20-1 | many | . | TGCAGTGCTAGTCCCCGCCCTGGCTACGAGCAGTACTTC | CSASPRPGYEQYF
TRBJ1-5 | TRBV27 | many | TRBD1 | TGTGCCAGCAACCCAAGGGGGCTAGTAAGTCAGCCCCAGCATTTT | CASNPRGLVSQPQHF
TRBJ1-1 | TRBV20-1 | . | TRBD1 | TGCAGTGCTATCGGCTCTTTCCGGACAGGGCCGTGGGGGGGCACTGAAGCTTTCTTT | CSAIGSFRTGPWGGTEAFF
TRBJ2-7 | TRBV7-2 | . | TRBD2 | TGTGCCAGCAGCCCCCCCCCGGGACTAGCGGCATACGAGCAGTACTTC | CASSPPPGLAAYEQYF
TRBJ2-7 | TRBV19 | . | TRBD2 | TGTGCCAGTACTTATAAGGGACTAGCGGGAGAGGAGCAGTACTTC | CASTYKGLAGEEQYF
TRBJ1-6 | TRBV9 | many | TRBD1 | TGTGCCAGCAGCGTAGGGACAGGGGGCTTTAATTCACCCCTCCACTTT | CASSVGTGGFNSPLHF
TRBJ2-6 | TRBV5-1 | many | . | TGCGCCAGCAGTCCCGGGACACCCTCCTCCTCTGGGGCCAACGTCCTGACTTTC | CASSPGTPSSSGANVLTF
TRBJ2-2 | TRBV24-1 | . | TRBD2 | TGTGCCACCAGTGATCCCGGACTAGCGGCGAACACCGGGGAGCTGTTTTTT | CATSDPGLAANTGELFF
TRBJ2-1 | TRBV4-2 | . | . | TGTGCCAGCAGCCAACAGGAGGGCCTAAACAATGAGCAGTTCTTC | CASSQQEGLNNEQFF
TRBJ2-3 | TRBV7-8 | few | TRBD1 | TGTGCCAGCAGCAGGACAGGGGGGGCAGATACGCAGTATTTT | CASSRTGGADTQYF
TRBJ2-5 | TRBV14 | . | . | TGTGCCAGCAGCCAAGATCTGCGAGCCCAAGAGACCCAGTACTTC | CASSQDLRAQETQYF
TRBJ2-6 | TRBV7-2 | many | . | TGTGCCAGCAGGTCCGCAGTTGCCAACGTCCTGACTTTC | CASRSAVANVLTF
TRBJ2-3 | TRBV7-2 | many | . | TGTGCCAGCAGCTCGCGGGGCACAGATACGCAGTATTTT | CASSSRGTDTQYF
TRBJ2-1 | TRBV7-2 | many | . | TGTGCCAGCGGCAATTCCGGGACTGCACACAATGAGCAGTTCTTC | CASGNSGTAHNEQFF